This is a list of T cell receptor beta chains from one sample in a study of T cell changes during pregnancy in multiple sclerosis. Some clones are missing from TCRdb's copy, which holds only in-frame ones; the method was immunoSEQ multiplex PCR. The sample consists of approximately 64,000 clones, around 93% of them appearing once. The specimen was peripheral blood, collected in the first trimester of pregnancy. All receptors come from a female donor with multiple sclerosis, enrolled in a pregnancy study. Each CDR3 is given with its conserved first and last residue. A D gene is named only where the DNA matches it firmly. The size entry is marked missing in some rows and otherwise reads once, few, many or a size class.

>TRBD2|TRBV4-2|TRBJ2-3|NA
CASSQQVAGAPDTQYF
TGTGCCAGCAGCCAACAGGTAGCGGGAGCCCCAGATACGCAGTATTTT
>TRBD2|TRBV27|TRBJ2-5|NA
CASSLIGGARIHQETQYF
TGTGCCAGCAGTTTAATCGGGGGGGCGCGAATCCACCAAGAGACCCAGTACTTC
>NA|TRBV6-5|TRBJ1-3|NA
CASSYSENTIYF
TGTGCCAGCAGTTACTCGGAGAACACCATATATTTT
>NA|TRBV6-5|TRBJ1-4|NA
CASSFRGEKLFF
TGTGCCAGCAGCTTTCGAGGGGAAAAACTGTTTTTT
>TRBD1|TRBV27|TRBJ2-7|NA
CASRMLPGTGSYEQYF
TGTGCCAGCAGGATGCTCCCCGGGACAGGGAGCTACGAGCAGTACTTC
>NA|TRBV25-1|TRBJ1-1|few
CASSEFEGRAEAFF
TGTGCCAGCAGTGAATTTGAGGGTAGGGCTGAAGCTTTCTTT
>NA|TRBV4-3|TRBJ1-2|NA
CASSQIHPANYGYTF
TGCGCCAGCAGCCAAATACACCCAGCTAACTATGGCTACACCTTC
>NA|TRBV6-6|TRBJ2-7|NA
CASSPRESSEQYF
TGTGCCAGCAGTCCACGGGAGTCCAGCGAGCAGTACTTC
>TRBD2|TRBV19|TRBJ2-7|once
CASSIIDAGGAYEQYF
TGTGCCAGTAGTATAATAGACGCGGGAGGGGCCTACGAGCAGTACTTC
>NA|TRBV19|TRBJ1-3|NA
CALRSGNTIYF
TGTGCCCTTCGCTCTGGAAACACCATATATTTT
>NA|TRBV28|TRBJ2-3|once
CASSFPSGTDTQYF
TGTGCCAGCAGTTTCCCTAGCGGCACAGATACGCAGTATTTT
>NA|TRBV2|TRBJ1-1|NA
CASSQIGGNTEAFF
TGTGCCAGCAGCCAAATAGGGGGGAACACTGAAGCTTTCTTT
>TRBD2|TRBV28|TRBJ2-1|NA
CASSLLLAGEEQFF
TGTGCCAGCAGTTTACTACTAGCGGGAGAGGAGCAGTTCTTC
>NA|TRBV7-3|TRBJ2-3|NA
CASSSTHTDTQYF
TGTGCCAGCAGCTCTACCCATACAGATACGCAGTATTTT
>NA|TRBV28|TRBJ1-4|NA
CASSFQAGRYEKLFF
TGTGCCAGCAGTTTTCAGGCAGGGCGGTATGAAAAACTGTTTTTT
>TRBD1|TRBV19|TRBJ2-2|NA
CASSTRTGPTGELFF
TGTGCCAGTAGTACCCGGACAGGGCCCACCGGGGAGCTGTTTTTT
>TRBD2|TRBV28|TRBJ2-1|NA
CASTTSIYEQFF
TGTGCCAGCACGACTAGCATATATGAGCAGTTCTTC
>TRBD1|TRBV19|TRBJ2-7|NA
CASSRTGNSYEQYF
TGTGCCAGTAGCAGGACAGGGAATTCCTACGAGCAGTACTTC
>TRBD1|TRBV5-1|TRBJ2-5|few
CASSLEGAQETQYF
TGCGCCAGCAGCTTGGAGGGGGCACAAGAGACCCAGTACTTC
>NA|TRBV28|TRBJ1-4|NA
CASSRYATNEKLFF
TGTGCCAGCAGTCGGTATGCAACTAATGAAAAACTGTTTTTT
>NA|TRBV10-3|TRBJ2-3|NA
CAISVGGRDTTDTQYF
TGTGCCATCAGTGTCGGAGGCCGGGATACGACAGATACGCAGTATTTT
>NA|TRBV4-3|TRBJ2-3|NA
CASSQVGVRTDTQYF
TGCGCCAGCAGCCAAGTGGGAGTACGCACAGATACGCAGTATTTT
>TRBD1|TRBV25-1|TRBJ1-4|NA
CASSARTGDKELFF
TGTGCCAGCAGTGCCCGGACAGGGGATAAAGAACTGTTTTTT
>TRBD2|TRBV7-2|TRBJ2-7|NA
CASSPGLAEEQYF
TGTGCCAGCAGCCCCGGACTAGCGGAGGAGCAGTACTTC
>TRBD2|TRBV7-2|TRBJ2-7|NA
CASSARLAGVLEQYF
TGTGCCAGCAGCGCAAGACTAGCGGGAGTGCTCGAGCAGTACTTC
>NA|TRBV15|TRBJ2-7|NA
CATRTTDSYEQYF
TGTGCCACCAGGACCACAGACTCCTACGAGCAGTACTTC
>TRBD2|TRBV5-1|TRBJ2-1|once
CASSLKRGRSYNEQFF
TGCGCCAGCAGCTTGAAGCGGGGGAGGTCCTACAATGAGCAGTTCTTC
>NA|TRBV7-2|TRBJ2-7|NA
CASSLGGLRFEQYF
TGTGCCAGCAGCTTAGGAGGATTACGGTTCGAGCAGTACTTC
>TRBD1|TRBV15|TRBJ2-7|NA
CATSKGQPSYEQYF
TGTGCCACCAGCAAGGGACAGCCCTCCTACGAGCAGTACTTC
>TRBD2|TRBV5-4|TRBJ2-5|NA
CASSGGRAETQYF
TGTGCCAGCAGCGGCGGGAGGGCGGAGACCCAGTACTTC
>NA|TRBV18|TRBJ1-1|NA
CASSQRTGQNTEAFF
TGTGCCAGCTCACAGAGGACGGGACAGAACACTGAAGCTTTCTTT
>TRBD1|TRBV30|TRBJ1-2|NA
CAWERDRGFGGYTF
TGTGCCTGGGAGCGGGACAGGGGGTTCGGGGGCTACACCTTC
>TRBD1|TRBV4-1|TRBJ2-7|NA
CASSHYQGVSYEQYF
TGCGCCAGCAGCCATTACCAGGGGGTATCCTACGAGCAGTACTTC
>TRBD2|TRBV29-1|TRBJ2-3|NA
CSVRGPGLAESTDTQYF
TGCAGCGTACGAGGCCCCGGACTAGCGGAAAGCACAGATACGCAGTATTTT
>TRBD2|TRBV18|TRBJ2-7|NA
CASSPRTSGREQYF
TGTGCCAGCTCACCCCGGACTAGCGGGAGGGAGCAGTACTTC
>TRBD2|TRBV9|TRBJ2-1|NA
CASSVDREGRVEQFF
TGTGCCAGCAGCGTAGATCGGGAGGGCCGAGTTGAGCAGTTCTTC
>TRBD2|TRBV14|TRBJ2-7|NA
CASSLGGGPREQYF
TGTGCCAGCAGCCTGGGGGGAGGGCCCCGGGAGCAGTACTTC
>NA|TRBV19|TRBJ1-1|NA
CASNPSPISNTEAFF
TGTGCCAGTAACCCCAGTCCAATATCGAACACTGAAGCTTTCTTT
>NA|TRBV9|TRBJ2-1|NA
CASSAQNNEQFF
TGTGCCAGCAGCGCCCAAAACAATGAGCAGTTCTTC
>NA|TRBV21-1|TRBJ1-1|once
CASSTWSPDRERVPNTEAFF
TGTGCCAGCAGCACATGGTCCCCAGACAGGGAGCGGGTACCGAACACTGAAGCTTTCTTT
>NA|TRBV30|TRBJ1-1|NA
CAWSVFSEAFF
TGTGCCTGGAGTGTTTTCTCTGAAGCTTTCTTT
>TRBD1|TRBV6-6|TRBJ1-6|NA
CASSLGQGDVSPLHF
TGTGCCAGCAGCCTCGGACAGGGTGATGTGTCACCCCTCCACTTT
>NA|TRBV6-6|TRBJ1-4|NA
CASSQSLGGTNEKLFF
TGTGCCAGCAGTCAAAGCCTGGGGGGGACTAATGAAAAACTGTTTTTT
>TRBD2|TRBV7-2|TRBJ2-1|NA
CASSLVGTSGSSYNEQFF
TGTGCCAGCAGCTTAGTAGGGACTAGCGGGAGCTCCTACAATGAGCAGTTCTTC
>TRBD2|TRBV5-4|TRBJ2-1|NA
CASSLWTSGSGDEQFF
TGTGCCAGCAGCCTCTGGACTAGCGGGAGTGGTGATGAGCAGTTCTTC
>TRBD2|TRBV25-1|TRBJ2-7|NA
CASSWERDAYEQYF
TGTGCCAGCAGCTGGGAGCGGGACGCCTACGAGCAGTACTTC
>TRBD1|TRBV5-1|TRBJ1-2|NA
CASSLDAGGKGYTF
TGCGCCAGCAGCTTGGACGCAGGGGGAAAGGGCTACACCTTC
>TRBD2|TRBV4-3|TRBJ2-2|NA
CASSQTSGTKTGELFF
TGCGCCAGCAGCCAGACCTCCGGGACTAAAACCGGGGAGCTGTTTTTT
>TRBD2|TRBV9|TRBJ2-1|NA
CASSVEGGSPSSYNEQFF
TGTGCCAGCAGCGTAGAGGGCGGGAGTCCAAGCTCCTACAATGAGCAGTTCTTC
>NA|TRBV6-5|TRBJ1-5|few
CASSRTEYQPQHF
TGTGCCAGCAGTAGGACAGAATATCAGCCCCAGCATTTT
>NA|TRBV25-1|TRBJ2-7|once
CASSEYQDSSYEQYF
TGTGCCAGCAGTGAATATCAGGACTCTTCCTACGAGCAGTACTTC